Listed below are T cell receptor beta chains from one sample, sequenced in a study of lymphopenia after photon versus proton radiotherapy. Measured with immunoSEQ multiplex PCR; TCRdb has only the in-frame clones, and not every one. The data contain about 45,000 clones, 85% to 90% of them singletons. The specimen comprised peripheral blood, sampled from a patient treated with photon-based radiotherapy. The source is a man in his forties with gastric cancer. Both conserved end residues are part of each CDR3. Each record gives: V gene, clone size, D gene, J gene, CDR3 DNA, CDR3 protein. The D gene is left open where the match is weak. Rows give clone size only sometimes, using once, few, many, or a class for an expanded clone.

>TRBV4-1|NA|TRBD2|TRBJ2-5
TGCGCCAGCAGCCACCCCCCGGCGGGGGGGACTCAAGAGACCCAGTACTTC
CASSHPPAGGTQETQYF
>TRBV9|NA|NA|TRBJ2-3
TGTGCCAGCAGCGGGGACACAGATACGCAGTATTTT
CASSGDTDTQYF
>TRBV29-1|NA|NA|TRBJ2-1
TGCAGCGTTGCCTACAATGAGCAGTTCTTC
CSVAYNEQFF
>TRBV13|NA|TRBD1|TRBJ2-7
TGTGCCAGCAGCTTCCAACCCCCGGGACAGACCATCCTTTCCTCCTACGAGCAGTACTTC
CASSFQPPGQTILSSYEQYF
>TRBV6-6|NA|NA|TRBJ1-2
TGTGCCAGCGGGGGCCCTAATGGCTACACCTTC
CASGGPNGYTF
>TRBV11-2|once|TRBD2|TRBJ2-5
TGTGCCAGCAGCTTCCCTAGCGGTCCGTACCAAGAGACCCAGTACTTC
CASSFPSGPYQETQYF
>TRBV7-9|NA|NA|TRBJ2-7
TGTGCCAGCAGCCCAGGTGGAACAGCGGTAGGAGAGCAGTACTTC
CASSPGGTAVGEQYF
>TRBV19|NA|NA|TRBJ2-1
TGTGCCAGTAAATATAACAATGAGCAGTTCTTC
CASKYNNEQFF
>TRBV2|NA|NA|TRBJ1-2
TGTGCCAGCAGCCCTGATCTTGGAGCCAGGGGCTACACCTTC
CASSPDLGARGYTF
>TRBV7-2|NA|NA|TRBJ1-1
TGTGCCAGCAGCTCGGACGGCAACACTGAAGCTTTCTTT
CASSSDGNTEAFF
>TRBV7-3|few|NA|TRBJ2-2
TGTGCCAGCAGCACCGGGGCCGGGGAGCTGTTTTTT
CASSTGAGELFF
>TRBV2|few|NA|TRBJ1-2
TGTGCCAGCAGTGAAGGGCAGGGTACTTACTATGGCTACACCTTC
CASSEGQGTYYGYTF
>TRBV18|NA|NA|TRBJ2-3
TGTGCCAGCTCACCGACAGGACTTCCTAGCACAGATACGCAGTATTTT
CASSPTGLPSTDTQYF
>TRBV7-2|NA|NA|TRBJ1-4
TGTGCCAGCAGCTCCGGGGGCCGTTTTGATGAAAAACTGTTTTTT
CASSSGGRFDEKLFF
>TRBV7-2|NA|NA|TRBJ1-1
TGTGCCAGCAGCTTAGCGGCAGGGAGGGCTTTCTTT
CASSLAAGRAFF
>TRBV7-6|NA|NA|TRBJ2-1
TGTGCCAGCAGCCACAAGGGGGGCGGCCCCTACAATGAGCAGTTCTTC
CASSHKGGGPYNEQFF
>TRBV4-1|NA|NA|TRBJ1-6
TGCGCCAGCAGCCAAGAAGCCACCCCGGTTTATGGGTCACCCCTCCACTTT
CASSQEATPVYGSPLHF